This is a list of T cell receptor beta chains from one sample in a study of T cell changes during pregnancy in multiple sclerosis. TCRdb's copy holds only in-frame clones and misses some; the assay was immunoSEQ multiplex PCR. Here the sample spans fewer than 40,000 clones, about 90% being singletons. Sequenced here: CD4+ T cells from peripheral blood mononuclear cells, sampled in the third trimester of pregnancy. These TCRs come from a female donor with multiple sclerosis, enrolled in a pregnancy study. Both conserved end residues are part of each CDR3. D genes are given only for firm matches. The listing skips clone size in some rows; elsewhere it reads once, few, many or a size class.

J,size,V,D,DNA,CDR3
TRBJ2-3,.,TRBV28,TRBD2,TGTGCCAGCAGTCGGGGGGGAGGCCGGGATACGCAGTATTTT,CASSRGGGRDTQYF
TRBJ2-1,.,TRBV20-1,.,TGCAGTGCTTTATACAATGAGCAGTTCTTC,CSALYNEQFF
TRBJ2-7,.,TRBV7-9,TRBD1,TGTGCCAGCAGCCGACGGGGACAGGGGGCCTACGAGCAGTACTTC,CASSRRGQGAYEQYF
TRBJ2-7,.,TRBV5-1,.,TGCGCCAGCAGCAAGAGCGGAGGTAAGAACCCGAGCTCCTACGAGCAGTACTTC,CASSKSGGKNPSSYEQYF
TRBJ2-7,.,TRBV21-1,.,TGTGCCAGCAGCAAAGTCGTAACCGGCGGGAGGGCCTACGAGCAGTACTTC,CASSKVVTGGRAYEQYF
TRBJ2-1,.,TRBV7-2,TRBD2,TGTGCCAGCAGCTTAGCGTTGTCTAGCGGGAGCGATGAGCAGTTCTTC,CASSLALSSGSDEQFF
TRBJ2-1,.,TRBV7-2,.,TGTGCCAGCAGCTCCCTAGGGCCAGGGGGGAACGATGAGCAGTTCTTC,CASSSLGPGGNDEQFF
TRBJ2-1,.,TRBV5-1,TRBD1,TGCGCCAGCAGCCGACAGGGAGGGACAGGGGGCAATGAGCAGTTCTTC,CASSRQGGTGGNEQFF
TRBJ2-5,.,TRBV5-1,.,TGCGCCAGCAGCTTGGCCGGCAGGGGCCAAGAGACCCAGTACTTC,CASSLAGRGQETQYF
TRBJ2-7,.,TRBV7-7,.,TGTGCTAGCGCGATTAGGAGGGGAAACTACGAGCAGTACTTC,CASAIRRGNYEQYF
TRBJ1-3,.,TRBV5-1,.,TGCGCCAGCAGCTTGGTCGAACCGCGCTCTGGAAACACCATATATTTT,CASSLVEPRSGNTIYF
TRBJ2-4,once,TRBV19,TRBD2,TGTGCCAGTAGGGGACTAGCGGGAGTAAACATTCAGTACTTC,CASRGLAGVNIQYF
TRBJ2-1,once,TRBV2,.,TGTGCCGCGCGGTGGAGCTCCTACAATGAGCAGTTCTTC,CAARWSSYNEQFF
TRBJ1-4,.,TRBV30,.,TGTGCCTGGAGTGTATTCGGACAGCCTAATGAAAAACTGTTTTTT,CAWSVFGQPNEKLFF
TRBJ2-2,.,TRBV19,TRBD2,TGTGCCAGTAGTAAAGGAGCGGGAGCGGGCACCGGGGAGCTGTTTTTT,CASSKGAGAGTGELFF
TRBJ2-1,.,TRBV5-1,TRBD2,TGCGCCAGCAGCTCTGGACTAGTAGGAATGAATGAGCAGTTCTTC,CASSSGLVGMNEQFF
TRBJ2-2,.,TRBV19,TRBD1,TGTGCCAGTAGTAGGGCGTCCGGGACAGGGAACACCGGGGAGCTGTTTTTT,CASSRASGTGNTGELFF
TRBJ2-7,.,TRBV7-2,TRBD2,TGTGCCAGCAGCTTAACAGCTAGCGGGGCCTACGAGCAGTACTTC,CASSLTASGAYEQYF
TRBJ2-3,.,TRBV7-2,.,TGTGCCAGCAGCCTCCAGGGGCCGGGAGGAGATACGCAGTATTTT,CASSLQGPGGDTQYF
TRBJ1-3,.,TRBV18,.,TGTGCCAGCTCACCCTCGGACATGAGCTCTGGAAACACCATATATTTT,CASSPSDMSSGNTIYF
TRBJ1-2,.,TRBV7-2,.,TGTGCCAGCAGCCCCCCGAGCCCCCCGGCGGGGGGCTACACCTTC,CASSPPSPPAGGYTF
TRBJ2-5,.,TRBV6-5,.,TGTGCCAGCAGTATGGGAGGCGAGACCCAGTACTTC,CASSMGGETQYF
TRBJ1-5,.,TRBV5-1,.,TGCGCCAGCAGCTTGTCCCCCGTTAATCAGCCCCAGCATTTT,CASSLSPVNQPQHF
TRBJ2-5,.,TRBV15,TRBD1,TGTGCCACCAGCAGAGCCGTGACAGGGGCCCAAGAGACCCAGTACTTC,CATSRAVTGAQETQYF
TRBJ2-1,.,TRBV10-2,.,TGCGCCAGCAGTGTGTCACTCTACAATGAGCAGTTCTTC,CASSVSLYNEQFF
TRBJ2-1,.,TRBV5-6,TRBD1,TGTGCCAGCAGCCCCGTGACAGGGGCCTCCTACAATGAGCAGTTCTTC,CASSPVTGASYNEQFF
TRBJ2-2,.,TRBV18,.,TGTGCCAGCTCACCCTCAGGGTATTCGGACACCGGGGAGCTGTTTTTT,CASSPSGYSDTGELFF
TRBJ1-1,.,TRBV4-2,.,TGTGCCAGCAGCCAAGATCTCGGATTAATCGGCGGTAGTGAAGCTTTCTTT,CASSQDLGLIGGSEAFF
TRBJ1-5,.,TRBV5-5,.,TGTGCCAGCAGCACAGACGGTAGCAATCAGCCCCAGCATTTT,CASSTDGSNQPQHF
TRBJ2-3,.,TRBV28,.,TGTGCCAGCAGTTTCGCCCAGGCGTCCACAGATACGCAGTATTTT,CASSFAQASTDTQYF
TRBJ2-7,.,TRBV5-6,.,TGTGCCAGCAGCTGGTCCCCCCAGCGCTACGAGCAGTACTTC,CASSWSPQRYEQYF
TRBJ2-5,once,TRBV29-1,TRBD2,TGCAGCGCTCTCGGACTAGCGGGAGAAGAGACCCAGTACTTC,CSALGLAGEETQYF
TRBJ1-3,.,TRBV18,TRBD1,TGTGCCAGCTCACCAGGACAGGGCTCTGGAAACACCATATATTTT,CASSPGQGSGNTIYF
TRBJ2-7,.,TRBV6-1,.,TGTGCCAGCAGTGGGGGAGTAGGGGGCTACGAGCAGTACTTC,CASSGGVGGYEQYF
TRBJ2-5,.,TRBV5-1,TRBD2,TGCGCCAGCAGCATCCCGGGACTACCGCAAGAGACCCAGTACTTC,CASSIPGLPQETQYF
TRBJ2-5,.,TRBV7-9,TRBD1,TGTGCCAGCAGAACGCCTGTGCGACAGGGCCAAGAGACCCAGTACTTC,CASRTPVRQGQETQYF
TRBJ2-1,.,TRBV18,TRBD2,TGTGCCAGCTCACCGCCTAGCGGGATACAGTTGAATGAGCAGTTCTTC,CASSPPSGIQLNEQFF
TRBJ1-5,few,TRBV30,.,TGTGCCTGGAGTGTACTTCAAAGCAATCAGCCCCAGCATTTT,CAWSVLQSNQPQHF
TRBJ1-2,.,TRBV7-9,.,TGTGCCAGCAGCCAACAAAACTATGGCTACACCTTC,CASSQQNYGYTF